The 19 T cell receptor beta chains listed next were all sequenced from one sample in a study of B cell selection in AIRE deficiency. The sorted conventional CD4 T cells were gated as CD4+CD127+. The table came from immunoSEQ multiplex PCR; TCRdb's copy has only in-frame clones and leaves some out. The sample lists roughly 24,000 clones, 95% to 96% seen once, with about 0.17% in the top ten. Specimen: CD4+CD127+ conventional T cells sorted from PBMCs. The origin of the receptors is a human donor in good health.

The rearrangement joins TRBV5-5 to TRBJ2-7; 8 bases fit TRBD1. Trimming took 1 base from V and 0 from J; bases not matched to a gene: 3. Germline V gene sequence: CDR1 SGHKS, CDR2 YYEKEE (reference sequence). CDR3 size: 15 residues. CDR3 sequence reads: CASSLTGGISYEQYF. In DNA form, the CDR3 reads TGTGCCAGCAGCTTGACAGGGGGGATCTCCTACGAGCAGTACTTC. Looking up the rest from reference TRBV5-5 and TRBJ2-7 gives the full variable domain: DAGVTQSPTHLIKTRGQQVTLRCSPISGHKSVSWYQQVLGQGPQFIFQYYEKEERGRGNFPDRFSARQFPNYSSELNVNALLLGDSALYLCASSLTGGISYEQYFGPGTRLTVT.

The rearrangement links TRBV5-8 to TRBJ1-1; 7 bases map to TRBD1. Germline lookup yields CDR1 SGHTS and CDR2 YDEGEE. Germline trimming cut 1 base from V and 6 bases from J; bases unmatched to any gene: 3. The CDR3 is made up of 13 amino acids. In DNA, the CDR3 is TGTGCCAGCAGCTTGCAGGGGGGAGCTGAAGCTTTCTTT. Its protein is CASSLQGGAEAFF.

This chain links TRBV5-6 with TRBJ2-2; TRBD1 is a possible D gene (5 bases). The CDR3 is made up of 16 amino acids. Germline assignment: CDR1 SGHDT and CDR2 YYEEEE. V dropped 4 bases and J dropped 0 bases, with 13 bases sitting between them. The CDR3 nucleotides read TGTGCCAGCAGCCCGGCAGTCAGGGCGAACACCGGGGAGCTGTTTTTT. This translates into CASSPAVRANTGELFF.

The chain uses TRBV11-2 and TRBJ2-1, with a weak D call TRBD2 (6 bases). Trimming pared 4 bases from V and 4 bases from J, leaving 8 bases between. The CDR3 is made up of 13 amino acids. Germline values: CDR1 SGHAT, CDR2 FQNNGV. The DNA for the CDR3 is TGTGCCAGCAGCTGGGGAGGATACAATGAGCAGTTCTTC. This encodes CASSWGGYNEQFF.

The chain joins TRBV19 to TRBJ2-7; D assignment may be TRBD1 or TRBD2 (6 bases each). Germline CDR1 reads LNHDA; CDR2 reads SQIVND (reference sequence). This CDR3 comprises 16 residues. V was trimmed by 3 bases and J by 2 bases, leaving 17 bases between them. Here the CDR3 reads CASSMGAGQSTYEQYF. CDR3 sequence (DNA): TGTGCCAGTAGTATGGGGGCGGGACAATCAACCTACGAGCAGTACTTC.

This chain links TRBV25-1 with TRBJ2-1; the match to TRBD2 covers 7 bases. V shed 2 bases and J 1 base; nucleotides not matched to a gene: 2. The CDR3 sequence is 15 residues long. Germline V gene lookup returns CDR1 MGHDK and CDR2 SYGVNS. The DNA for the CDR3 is TGTGCCAGCAGTGAACCGGGGGGTTCCTACAATGAGCAGTTCTTC. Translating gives CASSEPGGSYNEQFF.

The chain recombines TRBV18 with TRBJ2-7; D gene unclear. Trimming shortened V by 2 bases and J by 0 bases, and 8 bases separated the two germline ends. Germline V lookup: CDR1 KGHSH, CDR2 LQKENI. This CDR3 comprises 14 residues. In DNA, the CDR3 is TGTGCCAGCTCACCAACCGGCGGCTCCTACGAGCAGTACTTC. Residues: CASSPTGGSYEQYF.

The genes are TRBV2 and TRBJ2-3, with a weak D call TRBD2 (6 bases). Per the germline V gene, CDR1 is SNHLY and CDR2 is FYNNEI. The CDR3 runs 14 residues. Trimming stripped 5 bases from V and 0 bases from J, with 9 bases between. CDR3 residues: CASSPGTSTDTQYF. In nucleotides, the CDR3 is TGTGCCAGCAGTCCCGGGACTAGCACAGATACGCAGTATTTT.

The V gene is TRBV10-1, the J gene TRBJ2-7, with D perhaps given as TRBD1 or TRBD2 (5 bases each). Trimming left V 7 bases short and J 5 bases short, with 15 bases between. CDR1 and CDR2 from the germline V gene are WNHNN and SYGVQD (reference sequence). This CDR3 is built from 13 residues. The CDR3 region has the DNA TGCGCCAGCAAAGGGACCTATCCCAACGAGCAGTACTTC. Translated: CASKGTYPNEQYF.

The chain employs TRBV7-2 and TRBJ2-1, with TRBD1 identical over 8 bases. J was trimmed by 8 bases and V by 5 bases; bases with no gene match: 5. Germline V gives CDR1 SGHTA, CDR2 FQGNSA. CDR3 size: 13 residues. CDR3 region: CASSTRTGHEQFF. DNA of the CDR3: TGTGCCAGCAGCACCCGGACAGGGCATGAGCAGTTCTTC.

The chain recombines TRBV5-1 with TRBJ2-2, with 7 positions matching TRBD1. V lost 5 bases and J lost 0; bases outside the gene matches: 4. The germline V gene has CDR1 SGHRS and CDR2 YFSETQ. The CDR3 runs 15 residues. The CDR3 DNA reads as TGCGCCAGCAGTAAGGGGGCGACGAACACCGGGGAGCTGTTTTTT. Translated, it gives CASSKGATNTGELFF.

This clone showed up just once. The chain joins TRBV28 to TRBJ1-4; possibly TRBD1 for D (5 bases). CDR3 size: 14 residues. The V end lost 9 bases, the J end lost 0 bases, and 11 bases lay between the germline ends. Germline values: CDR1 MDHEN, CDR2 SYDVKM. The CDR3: CASGGGATNEKLFF. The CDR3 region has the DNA TGTGCCAGTGGAGGAGGGGCAACTAATGAAAAACTGTTTTTT.

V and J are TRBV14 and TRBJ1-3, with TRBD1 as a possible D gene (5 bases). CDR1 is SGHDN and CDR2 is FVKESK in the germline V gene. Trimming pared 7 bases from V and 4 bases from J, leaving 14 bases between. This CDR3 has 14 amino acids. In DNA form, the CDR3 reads TGTGCCAGCACCCGCTGGGGGGAAGGAAACACCATATATTTT. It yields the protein CASTRWGEGNTIYF.

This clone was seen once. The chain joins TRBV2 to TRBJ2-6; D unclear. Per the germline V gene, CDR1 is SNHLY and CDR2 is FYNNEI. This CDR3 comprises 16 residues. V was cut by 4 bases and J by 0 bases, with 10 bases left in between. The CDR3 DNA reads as TGTGCCAGCAGTGTAGCCAGATCCTCTGGGGCCAACGTCCTGACTTTC. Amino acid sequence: CASSVARSSGANVLTF.

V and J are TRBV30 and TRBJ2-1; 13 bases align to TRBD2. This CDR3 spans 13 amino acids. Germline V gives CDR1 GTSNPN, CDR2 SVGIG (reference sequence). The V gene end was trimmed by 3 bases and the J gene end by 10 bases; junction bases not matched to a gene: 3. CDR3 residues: CAWRLAGGREQFF. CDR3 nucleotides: TGTGCCTGGAGACTAGCGGGGGGGCGGGAGCAGTTCTTC.

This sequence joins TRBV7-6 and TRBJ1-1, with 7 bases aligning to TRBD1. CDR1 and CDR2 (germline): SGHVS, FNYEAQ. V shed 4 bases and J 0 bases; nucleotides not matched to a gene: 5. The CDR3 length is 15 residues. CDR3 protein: CASSSRGGMNTEAFF. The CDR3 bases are TGTGCCAGCAGCTCCAGGGGGGGCATGAACACTGAAGCTTTCTTT.

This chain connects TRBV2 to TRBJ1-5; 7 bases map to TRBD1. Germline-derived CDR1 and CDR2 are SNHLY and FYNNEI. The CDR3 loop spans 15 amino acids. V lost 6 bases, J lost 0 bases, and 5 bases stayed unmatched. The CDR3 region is CASRPGTVSNQPQHF. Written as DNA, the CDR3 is TGTGCCAGCAGGCCTGGGACAGTTAGCAATCAGCCCCAGCATTTT.

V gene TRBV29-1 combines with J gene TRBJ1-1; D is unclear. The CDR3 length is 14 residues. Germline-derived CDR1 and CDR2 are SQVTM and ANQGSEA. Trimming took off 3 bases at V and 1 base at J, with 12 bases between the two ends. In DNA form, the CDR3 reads TGCAGCGTTGAGAACCACGGAAAGAACACTGAAGCTTTCTTT. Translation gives CSVENHGKNTEAFF.

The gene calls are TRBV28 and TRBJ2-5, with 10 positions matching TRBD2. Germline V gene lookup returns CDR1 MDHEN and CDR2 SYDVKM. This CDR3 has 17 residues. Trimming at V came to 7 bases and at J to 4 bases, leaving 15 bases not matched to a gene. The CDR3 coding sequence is TGTGCCAGCAATCGGGGTAGCGGGGGGCCAGTATTAGAGACCCAGTACTTC. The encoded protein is CASNRGSGGPVLETQYF.